The 27 T cell receptor beta chains in this list originate from one sample, sequenced in a study of blood T cell repertoires in COVID-19. The table came from immunoSEQ multiplex PCR; TCRdb's copy has only in-frame clones and leaves some out. The repertoire holds about 160,000 clones, with 70% to 85% as singletons. The sequencing input was peripheral blood. These TCRs come from a woman aged 80 or older with acute or convalescent COVID-19.

The gene calls are TRBV4-1 and TRBJ1-1; a weak D match, TRBD1 (5 bases). The germline CDR1 and CDR2 sequences are MGHRA and YSYEKL. V lost 3 bases and J lost 0, with 14 bases in between. This CDR3 contains 16 residues. CDR3 protein: CASSHGTGGLNTEAFF. The CDR3 nucleotides read TGCGCCAGCAGCCATGGCACCGGGGGGTTGAACACTGAAGCTTTCTTT.

This sequence joins TRBV5-5 and TRBJ2-5; 7 bases are a match to TRBD1. V lost 4 bases and J lost 0; bases outside the gene matches: 9. The CDR3 contains 16 residues. Per the germline V gene, CDR1 is SGHKS and CDR2 is YYEKEE (reference sequence). The CDR3 sequence is CASSRARDSYQETQYF. CDR3 nucleotides: TGTGCCAGCAGCCGTGCACGGGACAGTTACCAAGAGACCCAGTACTTC.

The chain combines TRBV11-2 with TRBJ2-7, with no clear D. Germline lookup yields CDR1 SGHAT and CDR2 FQNNGV. CDR3 length: 15 amino acids. The ends were cut back, 0 bases at V and 0 bases at J, with 9 bases in the middle. This CDR3 is CASSLDQWASYEQYF. In DNA form, the CDR3 reads TGTGCCAGCAGCTTAGATCAGTGGGCCTCCTACGAGCAGTACTTC.

The sample holds a few counts of this clone. The chain carries TRBV7-9 and TRBJ1-1, with D perhaps matching TRBD1 (6 bases). The CDR3 consists of 14 residues. Germline V gene sequence: CDR1 SEHNR, CDR2 FQNEAQ (reference sequence). V dropped 6 bases and J dropped 6 bases, with 17 bases sitting between them. In nucleotides, the CDR3 is TGTGCCAGCAGAAAAGGGGGGGATCCGGCTGAAGCTTTCTTT. It codes for CASRKGGDPAEAFF.

The chain uses TRBV11-2 and TRBJ2-1; 13 bases are a match to TRBD2. J lost 3 bases, V lost 5 bases, and 4 bases had no gene match. The CDR3 totals 16 residues. Per the germline V gene, CDR1 is SGHAT and CDR2 is FQNNGV. For the CDR3, the DNA is TGTGCCAGCAGCGACCGGACTAGCGGGAGCTACAATGAGCAGTTCTTC. Its translation: CASSDRTSGSYNEQFF.

This clone was counted a few times. This chain joins TRBV13 and TRBJ2-1; possible D gene TRBD2, 6 bases. Germline-derived CDR1 and CDR2 are PRHDT and FYEKMQ (reference sequence). The CDR3 totals 14 residues. Trimming removed 2 bases at V and 6 bases at J, with 11 bases between. The CDR3 region is CASSLRRDSNEQFF. The DNA of the CDR3 is TGTGCCAGCAGCTTAAGGCGGGATTCCAATGAGCAGTTCTTC.

This clone showed up just once. The chain uses TRBV6-6 and TRBJ1-1; the D gene is possibly TRBD1 (6 bases). The CDR3 loop spans 13 amino acids. Per germline, CDR1 MNHNY and CDR2 SVGAGI (reference sequence). Trimming took off 6 bases at V and 1 base at J, with 9 bases between the two ends. Here the CDR3 DNA reads TGTGCCAGCAGGACAGGACGGAACACTGAAGCTTTCTTT. Amino acid sequence: CASRTGRNTEAFF.

V and J are TRBV15 and TRBJ2-7, with 9 bases aligning to TRBD2. The trim removed 2 bases at V and 3 bases at J, leaving 5 bases unmatched. The CDR3 loop spans 15 amino acids. The germline V gene encodes CDR1 LNHNV and CDR2 YYDKDF (reference sequence). The CDR3, as DNA: TGTGCCACCAGCAGAACTAGCGGGTCTCACTACGAGCAGTACTTC. Amino acid sequence: CATSRTSGSHYEQYF. Together with reference TRBV15 and TRBJ2-7, the CDR3 gives the full variable domain: DAMVIQNPRYQVTQFGKPVTLSCSQTLNHNVMYWYQQKSSQAPKLLFHYYDKDFNNEADTPDNFQSRRPNTSFCFLDIRSPGLGDTAMYLCATSRTSGSHYEQYFGPGTRLTVT.

This rearrangement joins TRBV7-2 to TRBJ2-6; D gene unclear. The germline V and J ends were trimmed by 2 bases and 0 bases, with 8 bases remaining between them. Germline assignment: CDR1 SGHTA and CDR2 FQGNSA. The CDR3 is 16 residues long. The CDR3 nucleotides read TGTGCCAGCAGCTTAATGCCGGGCTCTGGGGCCAACGTCCTGACTTTC. This sequence encodes CASSLMPGSGANVLTF. Using reference TRBV7-2 and TRBJ2-6 for the parts outside the CDR3, the full variable domain is GAGVSQSPSNKVTEKGKDVELRCDPISGHTALYWYRQSLGQGLEFLIYFQGNSAPDKSGLPSDRFSAERTGGSVSTLTIQRTQQEDSAVYLCASSLMPGSGANVLTFGAGSRLTVL.

This rearrangement joins TRBV5-1 to TRBJ1-1, with TRBD1 as a possible D gene (6 bases). This CDR3 has 13 amino acids. Germline V CDR1 and CDR2: SGHRS, YFSETQ. Trimming removed 2 bases from V and 5 bases from J, with 10 bases in between. The CDR3 bases are TGCGCCAGCAGCTTCCGACAGGCGACTGAAGCTTTCTTT. This translates into CASSFRQATEAFF.

The chain is built from TRBV30 and TRBJ1-5; D unresolved. With 0 bases removed from V and 9 bases from J, the gap between germline ends came to 12 bases. Germline V gene lookup returns CDR1 GTSNPN and CDR2 SVGIG (reference sequence). This CDR3 contains 13 residues. The CDR3 sequence: CAWSVQQGGPQHF. CDR3 in DNA: TGTGCCTGGAGTGTACAGCAAGGAGGGCCCCAGCATTTT.

The genes are TRBV19 and TRBJ2-5; the D gene is possibly TRBD1 (7 bases). Germline CDR1 reads LNHDA; CDR2 reads SQIVND (reference sequence). The CDR3 has 16 amino acids. The ends were cut back, 5 bases at V and 2 bases at J, with 18 bases in the middle. The CDR3 coding sequence is TGTGCCAGTAGTTCGAGGAGGGCAGGGGGTCAAGAGACCCAGTACTTC. Protein: CASSSRRAGGQETQYF.

This clone was detected only a few times. This rearrangement joins TRBV7-2 to TRBJ2-5; 11 bases are a match to TRBD2. The ends lost 5 bases at V and 5 bases at J; junction bases unmatched: 7. This CDR3 spans 15 amino acids. The germline V gene encodes CDR1 SGHTA and CDR2 FQGNSA. The CDR3 spells CASSTQTSGKETQYF. For the CDR3, the DNA is TGTGCCAGCAGCACCCAGACTAGCGGGAAGGAGACCCAGTACTTC. Full variable domain (outside the CDR3, taken from reference TRBV7-2 and TRBJ2-5): GAGVSQSPSNKVTEKGKDVELRCDPISGHTALYWYRQSLGQGLEFLIYFQGNSAPDKSGLPSDRFSAERTGGSVSTLTIQRTQQEDSAVYLCASSTQTSGKETQYFGPGTRLLVL.

This sequence joins TRBV10-3 and TRBJ2-1, with D possibly being TRBD1 (6 bases). Trimming left V 8 bases short and J 2 bases short, with 13 bases between. This CDR3 is built from 14 residues. Germline loops: CDR1 ENHRY, CDR2 SYGVKD. The CDR3 protein is CAIHGDTPYNEQFF. CDR3 DNA sequence: TGTGCCATCCATGGGGACACCCCCTACAATGAGCAGTTCTTC.

The chain links TRBV5-1 to TRBJ2-6; the D gene is possibly TRBD2 (5 bases). V gave up 4 bases and J gave up 4 bases, with 15 bases separating them. The CDR3 extends over 16 amino acids. Germline CDR1 SGHRS, CDR2 YFSETQ. This CDR3 is CASSRTAGGGANVLTF. The DNA for the CDR3 is TGCGCCAGCAGCCGGACCGCGGGTGGAGGGGCCAACGTCCTGACTTTC. The full variable domain, in which reference TRBV5-1 and TRBJ2-6 provide the parts outside the CDR3, is KAGVTQTPRYLIKTRGQQVTLSCSPISGHRSVSWYQQTPGQGLQFLFEYFSETQRNKGNFPGRFSGRQFSNSRSEMNVSTLELGDSALYLCASSRTAGGGANVLTFGAGSRLTVL.

V gene TRBV5-1 combines with J gene TRBJ2-1; TRBD2 matches 10 bases. This CDR3 has 15 residues. V trimming: 4 bases; J trimming: 2 bases; junction bases outside the gene matches: 3. CDR1 is SGHRS and CDR2 is YFSETQ in the germline V gene. The CDR3 DNA follows: TGCGCCAGCAGCATAGGACTAGCGGCCTACAATGAGCAGTTCTTC. It encodes CASSIGLAAYNEQFF.

This clone was observed a handful of times. This chain joins TRBV2 and TRBJ2-2; TRBD1 is a possible D gene (6 bases). Trimming took 4 bases from V and 1 from J, leaving 10 bases between them. This CDR3 comprises 15 residues. The germline CDR1 and CDR2 sequences are SNHLY and FYNNEI. Here the CDR3 DNA reads TGTGCCAGCAGTGTCCCGGGACAGAACACCGGGGAGCTGTTTTTT. As protein: CASSVPGQNTGELFF.

The chain uses TRBV10-3 and TRBJ2-3; 7 bases line up with TRBD1. The V segment lost 0 bases and the J segment 4 bases; nucleotides outside the gene matches: 4. The CDR3 length is 15 residues. Germline CDR1 ENHRY, CDR2 SYGVKD. The CDR3 here is CAISESQDRADTQYF. The CDR3 DNA reads TGTGCCATCAGTGAGTCCCAAGACAGGGCAGATACGCAGTATTTT.

The J gene is TRBJ1-5, the V gene TRBV6-5, with 8 bases fitting TRBD1. The CDR3 consists of 15 residues. The germline gives CDR1 MNHEY, CDR2 SVGAGI. V trimming: 4 bases; J trimming: 1 base; junction bases outside the gene matches: 3. This CDR3 reads CASSSRTGSNQPQHF. As DNA, the CDR3 is TGTGCCAGCAGTTCCCGGACAGGGAGCAATCAGCCCCAGCATTTT.

The count of this clone is one. This CDR3 is CASSSSGTGTYEQYF. DNA for the CDR3: TGTGCCAGCAGCTCCTCCGGGACAGGTACCTACGAGCAGTACTTC. The chain carries TRBV13 and TRBJ2-7; TRBD1 agrees at 8 bases. Germline V gene lookup returns CDR1 PRHDT and CDR2 FYEKMQ (reference sequence). The CDR3 consists of 15 residues. Trimming removed 4 bases from V and 2 bases from J; junction bases left unmatched: 7.

The chain joins TRBV7-2 to TRBJ2-7; 10 nucleotides line up with TRBD2. This CDR3 has 15 residues. Germline CDR1 and CDR2: SGHTA and FQGNSA. V was clipped by 5 bases and J by 3 bases; unmatched bases: 7. CDR3: CASSPASSGSYEQYF. The CDR3 DNA reads TGTGCCAGCAGCCCAGCGTCTAGCGGGAGCTACGAGCAGTACTTC.

The CDR3 protein is CASSAPGQGGNTIYF. CDR3 sequence (DNA): TGTGCCAGCTCAGCTCCGGGACAGGGCGGAAACACCATATATTTT. V is TRBV18 and J is TRBJ1-3, with 9 bases identical to TRBD1. This CDR3 is built from 15 residues. Trimming took 5 bases from V and 4 from J; bases not matched to a gene: 6. Germline V gene sequence: CDR1 KGHSH, CDR2 LQKENI.

The chain employs TRBV18 and TRBJ1-6; 9 nucleotides agree with TRBD1. V trimming: 3 bases; J trimming: 7 bases; junction bases outside the gene matches: 7. Germline loops: CDR1 KGHSH, CDR2 LQKENI. This CDR3 is built from 16 residues. The CDR3 reads CASSPTGGGRNSPLHF. The CDR3 nucleotides are TGTGCCAGCTCACCCACAGGGGGCGGACGGAATTCACCCCTCCACTTT.

The chain joins TRBV30 to TRBJ2-2, with a tentative D call TRBD2 (5 bases). This CDR3 spans 13 amino acids. V shed 0 bases and J shed 8 bases, with 10 bases lying between them. The germline CDR1 and CDR2 sequences are GTSNPN and SVGIG (reference sequence). This chain's CDR3 is CAWSVGLAGELFF. CDR3 nucleotides: TGTGCCTGGAGTGTAGGCCTAGCTGGGGAGCTGTTTTTT.

This clone was observed a handful of times. V gene TRBV30 combines with J gene TRBJ2-2; 13 nucleotides match TRBD2. Per the germline V gene, CDR1 is GTSNPN and CDR2 is SVGIG (reference sequence). The CDR3 loop spans 15 amino acids. J was trimmed by 5 bases and V by 3 bases; bases with no gene match: 3. CDR3 nucleotide sequence: TGTGCCTGGAGAAGACTAGCGGGGGGAACCGGGGAGCTGTTTTTT. Translated: CAWRRLAGGTGELFF.

The rearrangement links TRBV7-2 to TRBJ2-1, with 7 positions matching TRBD2. The V gene end was trimmed by 4 bases and the J gene end by 5 bases; junction bases not matched to a gene: 5. The CDR3 runs 14 residues. Germline-derived CDR1 and CDR2 are SGHTA and FQGNSA. CDR3 nucleotides: TGTGCCAGCAGCTCGTGGGAGGGTAACAATGAGCAGTTCTTC. Protein sequence: CASSSWEGNNEQFF.

The chain combines TRBV5-1 with TRBJ1-1; 10 bases match TRBD1. The CDR3 length is 16 residues. The trim removed 4 bases at V and 4 bases at J, leaving 10 bases unmatched. The V gene's germline CDR1 is SGHRS and CDR2 YFSETQ. The CDR3 DNA sequence: TGCGCCAGCAGCCTGGGGGGACAGGGGTTTCGCACTGAAGCTTTCTTT. Amino acids: CASSLGGQGFRTEAFF.